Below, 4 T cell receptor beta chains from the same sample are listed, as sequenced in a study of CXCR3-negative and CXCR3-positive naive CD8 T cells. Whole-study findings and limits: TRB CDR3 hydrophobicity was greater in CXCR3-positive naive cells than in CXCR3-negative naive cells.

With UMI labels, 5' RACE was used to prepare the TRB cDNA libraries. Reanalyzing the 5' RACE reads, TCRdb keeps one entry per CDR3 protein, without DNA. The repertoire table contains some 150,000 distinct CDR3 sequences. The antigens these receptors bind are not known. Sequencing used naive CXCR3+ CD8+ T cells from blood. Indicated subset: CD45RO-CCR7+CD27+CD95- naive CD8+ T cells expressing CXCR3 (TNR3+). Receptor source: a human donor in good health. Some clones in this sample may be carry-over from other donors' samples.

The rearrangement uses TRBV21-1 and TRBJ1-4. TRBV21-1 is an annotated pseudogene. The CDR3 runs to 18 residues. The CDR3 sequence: CASSTIWSGIPTNEKLFF.

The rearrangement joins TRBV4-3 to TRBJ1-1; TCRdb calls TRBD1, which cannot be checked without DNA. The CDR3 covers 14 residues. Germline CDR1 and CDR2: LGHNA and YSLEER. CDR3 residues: CASSPGGGAPEAFF.

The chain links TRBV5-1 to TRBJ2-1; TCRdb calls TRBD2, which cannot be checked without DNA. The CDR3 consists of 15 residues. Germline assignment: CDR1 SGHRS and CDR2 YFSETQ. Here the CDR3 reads CASSLGVTSFDEQFF.

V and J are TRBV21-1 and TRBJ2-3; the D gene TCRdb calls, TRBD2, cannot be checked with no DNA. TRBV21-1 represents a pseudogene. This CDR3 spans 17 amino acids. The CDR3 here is CASSKAPQRGDTDTQYF.